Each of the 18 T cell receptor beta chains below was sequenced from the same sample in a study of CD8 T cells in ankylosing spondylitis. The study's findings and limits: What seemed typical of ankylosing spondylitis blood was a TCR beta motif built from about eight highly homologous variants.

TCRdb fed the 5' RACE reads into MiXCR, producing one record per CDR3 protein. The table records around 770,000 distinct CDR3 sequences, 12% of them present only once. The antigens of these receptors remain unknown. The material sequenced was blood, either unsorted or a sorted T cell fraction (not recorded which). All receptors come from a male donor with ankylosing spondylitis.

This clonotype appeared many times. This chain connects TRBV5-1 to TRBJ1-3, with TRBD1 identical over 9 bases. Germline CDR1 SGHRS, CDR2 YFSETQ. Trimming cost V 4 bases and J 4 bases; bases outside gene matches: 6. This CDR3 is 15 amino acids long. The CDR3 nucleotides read TGCGCCAGCAGCCCGGACAGGGGTGCAGGAAACACCATATATTTT. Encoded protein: CASSPDRGAGNTIYF.

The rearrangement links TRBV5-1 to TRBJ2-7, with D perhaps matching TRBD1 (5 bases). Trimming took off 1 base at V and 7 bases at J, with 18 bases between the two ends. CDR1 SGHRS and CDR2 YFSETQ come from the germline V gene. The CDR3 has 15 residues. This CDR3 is CASSLSQIGVVEQYF. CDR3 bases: TGCGCCAGCAGCTTGTCGCAGATAGGGGTGGTAGAGCAGTACTTC. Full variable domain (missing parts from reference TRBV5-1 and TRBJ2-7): KAGVTQTPRYLIKTRGQQVTLSCSPISGHRSVSWYQQTPGQGLQFLFEYFSETQRNKGNFPGRFSGRQFSNSRSEMNVSTLELGDSALYLCASSLSQIGVVEQYFGPGTRLTVT.

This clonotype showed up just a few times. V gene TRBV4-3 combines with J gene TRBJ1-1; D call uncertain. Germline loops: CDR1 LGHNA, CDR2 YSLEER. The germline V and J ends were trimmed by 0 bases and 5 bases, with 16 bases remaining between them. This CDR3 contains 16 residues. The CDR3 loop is CASSQDLRQLRTEAFF. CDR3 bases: TGCGCCAGCAGCCAAGATCTAAGGCAGCTTAGGACTGAAGCTTTCTTT.

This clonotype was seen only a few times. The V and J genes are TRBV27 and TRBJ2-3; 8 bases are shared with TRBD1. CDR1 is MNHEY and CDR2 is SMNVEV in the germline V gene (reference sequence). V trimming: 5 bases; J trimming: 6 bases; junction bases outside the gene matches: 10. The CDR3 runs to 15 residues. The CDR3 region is CASSIRGLSSDTQYF. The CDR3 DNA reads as TGTGCCAGCAGTATCAGGGGGCTAAGCTCGGATACGCAGTATTTT.

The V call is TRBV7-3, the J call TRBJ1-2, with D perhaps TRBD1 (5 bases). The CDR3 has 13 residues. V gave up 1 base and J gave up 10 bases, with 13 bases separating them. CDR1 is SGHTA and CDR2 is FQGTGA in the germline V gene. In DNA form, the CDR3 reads TGTGCCAGCAGCTTAAGGGCGGGGGTGGACTACACCTTC. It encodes CASSLRAGVDYTF.

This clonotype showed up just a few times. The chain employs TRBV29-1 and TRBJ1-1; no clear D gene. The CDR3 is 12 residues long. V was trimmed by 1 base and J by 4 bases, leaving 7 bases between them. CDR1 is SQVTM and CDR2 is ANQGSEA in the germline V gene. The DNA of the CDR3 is TGCAGCGTTGAAGGCGTGAGCACTGAAGCTTTCTTT. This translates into CSVEGVSTEAFF.

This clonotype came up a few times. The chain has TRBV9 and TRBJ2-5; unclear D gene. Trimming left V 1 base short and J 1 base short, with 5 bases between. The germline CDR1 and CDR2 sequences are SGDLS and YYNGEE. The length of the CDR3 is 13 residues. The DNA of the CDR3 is TGTGCCAGCAGCGTATCTGTCCAAGAGACCCAGTACTTC. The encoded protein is CASSVSVQETQYF.

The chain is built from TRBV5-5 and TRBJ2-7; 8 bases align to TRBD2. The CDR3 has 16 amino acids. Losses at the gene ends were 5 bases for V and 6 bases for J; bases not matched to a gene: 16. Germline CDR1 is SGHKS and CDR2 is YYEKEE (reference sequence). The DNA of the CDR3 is TGTGCCAGCAGTGTCTATAGGAATAGCGGGAATCCCGAGCAGTACTTC. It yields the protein CASSVYRNSGNPEQYF.

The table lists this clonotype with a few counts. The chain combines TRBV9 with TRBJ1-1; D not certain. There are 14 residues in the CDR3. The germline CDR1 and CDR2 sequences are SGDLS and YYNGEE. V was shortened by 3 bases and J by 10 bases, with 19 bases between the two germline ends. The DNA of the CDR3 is TGTGCCAGCAGCGAAGGGCCACGGGGAGCCCGAGCTTTCTTT. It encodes CASSEGPRGARAFF.

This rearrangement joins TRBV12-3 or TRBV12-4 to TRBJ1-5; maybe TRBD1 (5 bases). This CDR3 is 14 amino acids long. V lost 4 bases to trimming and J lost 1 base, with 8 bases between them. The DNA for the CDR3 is TGTGCCAGCAGTTCCCGGGACAGCAATCAGCCCCAGCATTTT. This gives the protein CASSSRDSNQPQHF.

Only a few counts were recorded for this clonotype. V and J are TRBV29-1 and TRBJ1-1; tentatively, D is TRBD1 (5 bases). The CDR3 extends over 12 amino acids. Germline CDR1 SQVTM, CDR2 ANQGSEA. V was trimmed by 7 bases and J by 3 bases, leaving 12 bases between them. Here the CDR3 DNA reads TGCAGCGCTGCGGGGGGGGACACTGAAGCTTTCTTT. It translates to CSAAGGDTEAFF. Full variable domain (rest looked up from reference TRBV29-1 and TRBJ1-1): SAVISQKPSRDICQRGTSLTIQCQVDSQVTMMFWYRQQPGQSLTLIATANQGSEATYESGFVIDKFPISRPNLTFSTLTVSNMSPEDSSIYLCSAAGGDTEAFFGQGTRLTVV.

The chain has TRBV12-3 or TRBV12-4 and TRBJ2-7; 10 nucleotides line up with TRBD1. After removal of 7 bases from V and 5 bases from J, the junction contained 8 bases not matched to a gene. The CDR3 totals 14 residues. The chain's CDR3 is CASTWGDRGHEQYF. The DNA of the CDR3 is TGTGCCAGCACCTGGGGGGACAGGGGACACGAGCAGTACTTC.

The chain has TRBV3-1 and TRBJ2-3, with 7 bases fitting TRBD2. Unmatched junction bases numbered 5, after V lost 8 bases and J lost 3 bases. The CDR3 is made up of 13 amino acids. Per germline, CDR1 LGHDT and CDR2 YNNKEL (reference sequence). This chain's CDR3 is CASEPGGTDTQYF. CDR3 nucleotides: TGTGCCAGCGAGCCGGGGGGAACAGATACGCAGTATTTT.

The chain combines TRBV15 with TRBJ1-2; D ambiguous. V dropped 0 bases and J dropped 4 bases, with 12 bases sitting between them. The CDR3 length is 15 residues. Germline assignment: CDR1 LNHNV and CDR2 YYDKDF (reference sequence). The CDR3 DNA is TGTGCCACCAGCAGAGAGAACAGCGCACGCTATGGCTACACCTTC. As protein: CATSRENSARYGYTF.

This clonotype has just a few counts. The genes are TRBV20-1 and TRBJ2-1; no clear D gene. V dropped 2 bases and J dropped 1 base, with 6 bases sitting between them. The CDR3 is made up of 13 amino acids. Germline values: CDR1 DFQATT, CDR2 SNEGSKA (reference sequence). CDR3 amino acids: CSARLYSYNEQFF. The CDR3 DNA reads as TGCAGTGCTAGACTATATTCCTACAATGAGCAGTTCTTC.

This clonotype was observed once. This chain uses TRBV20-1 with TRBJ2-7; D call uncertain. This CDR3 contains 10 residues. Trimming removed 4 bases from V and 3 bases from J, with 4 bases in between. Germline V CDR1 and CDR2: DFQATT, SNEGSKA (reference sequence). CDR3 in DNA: TGCAGTGCTACGTTCTACGAGCAGTACTTC. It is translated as CSATFYEQYF.

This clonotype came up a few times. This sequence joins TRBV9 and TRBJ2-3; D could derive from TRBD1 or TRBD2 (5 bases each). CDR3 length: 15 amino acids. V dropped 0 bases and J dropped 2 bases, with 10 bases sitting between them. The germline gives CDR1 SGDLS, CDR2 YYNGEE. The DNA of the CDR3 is TGTGCCAGCAGCGTAGGAGGGGTCTCCACAGATACGCAGTATTTT. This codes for CASSVGGVSTDTQYF.

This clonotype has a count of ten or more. The CDR3 sequence is CASSLVGANTEAFF. Written as DNA, the CDR3 is TGCGCCAGCAGCTTGGTAGGGGCGAACACTGAAGCTTTCTTT. This chain uses TRBV5-1 with TRBJ1-1; D possibly corresponds to TRBD1 (5 bases). The V end was cut by 0 bases, the J end by 1 base, with 7 bases between. This CDR3 comprises 14 residues. Looked up from germline, CDR1 is SGHRS and CDR2 is YFSETQ.